The 2 T cell receptor beta chains listed next were all sequenced from one sample in a study of blood T cell repertoires in COVID-19. Data came from immunoSEQ multiplex PCR; TCRdb stores just in-frame clones and leaves some out. The repertoire holds about 300,000 clones, with around nine tenths as singletons. What was sequenced was peripheral blood. Source of these receptors: a woman aged 25 to 45 with COVID-19, enrolled during active disease.

The rearrangement uses TRBV5-1 and TRBJ2-7; TRBD1 aligns across 8 bases. Germline CDR1 reads SGHRS; CDR2 reads YFSETQ. The CDR3 is made up of 14 amino acids. The J segment lost 2 bases and the V segment lost 3 bases, leaving 4 bases of the junction unmatched. CDR3 residues: CASSSGTGPYEQYF. The CDR3 DNA sequence: TGCGCCAGCAGCTCGGGGACAGGCCCCTACGAGCAGTACTTC.

This clone is a singleton in its sample. This sequence joins TRBV19 and TRBJ1-6; D remains ambiguous. With 6 bases removed from V and 9 bases from J, the gap between germline ends came to 18 bases. CDR1 is LNHDA, CDR2 SQIVND, per germline (reference sequence). CDR3 length: 15 amino acids. DNA of the CDR3: TGTGCCAGTAGCCCTGACCCCTTCGGAGTTTCACCCCTCCACTTT. Translation: CASSPDPFGVSPLHF.